The 28 T cell receptor beta chains in this list originate from one sample, sequenced in a study of T-cell reconstitution after alpha-beta-depleted transplantation in children. The TCRbeta library was prepared with unique molecular identifiers. In TCRdb, the PCR reads were re-called with MiXCR into one record per CDR3 protein. The data contain about 1,000,000 distinct CDR3 sequences, under 30% of them singletons. The specimen was PBMCs, mostly from graft donor cells, collected 360 days after TCRalphabeta/CD19-depleted stem cell transplant. The receptors derive from a boy under two years old who had a stem cell transplant for SCID, so the T cells may come from the graft donor.

This clonotype was seen more than once but under ten times. The chain carries TRBV12-3 or TRBV12-4 and TRBJ2-1, with D perhaps given as TRBD1 or TRBD2 (5 bases each). The germline V and J ends were trimmed by 2 bases and 4 bases, with 15 bases remaining between them. CDR3 size: 16 residues. CDR3 protein: CASSLSGTHTYNEQFF. CDR3 bases: TGTGCCAGCAGTTTATCCGGGACCCACACTTACAATGAGCAGTTCTTC.

This clonotype was picked up one time. One junction end disagrees with the germline gene, perhaps due to a read error. The CDR3 protein is CASRESPTDTQYF. The CDR3 nucleotides read TGCGCCAGCAGAGAGTCTCCCACAGATACGCAGTATTTT. The V and J genes are TRBV10-1 and TRBJ2-3; the D is unclear. CDR1 is WNHNN, CDR2 SYGVQD, per germline (reference sequence). CDR3 size: 13 residues.

This sequence joins TRBV15 and TRBJ2-5; 8 bases are shared with TRBD2. Losses at the gene ends were 4 bases for V and 5 bases for J; bases not matched to a gene: 12. Germline CDR1 reads LNHNV; CDR2 reads YYDKDF (reference sequence). The CDR3 has 16 amino acids. CDR3 nucleotide sequence: TGTGCCACCAGCACCCGCAGGAGCGGGGGTCGGGAGACCCAGTACTTC. It specifies CATSTRRSGGRETQYF.

This clonotype was seen a few times. The rearrangement links TRBV5-1 to TRBJ2-7; possibly TRBD1 for D (6 bases). The CDR3 has 17 amino acids. CDR1 SGHRS and CDR2 YFSETQ come from the germline V gene. V lost 4 bases and J 4 bases, leaving 24 bases between the germline ends. The CDR3 is CASSPGGGAKRIYEQYF. For the CDR3, the DNA is TGCGCCAGCAGCCCGGGTGGGGGCGCAAAGAGGATTTACGAGCAGTACTTC.

The chain combines TRBV5-1 with TRBJ2-2; D may be TRBD1 or TRBD2 (6 bases each). Germline CDR1 is SGHRS and CDR2 is YFSETQ. V lost 0 bases and J lost 5, with 14 bases in between. The CDR3 length is 16 residues. The CDR3 reads CASSLVGGSLTGELFF. CDR3 nucleotide sequence: TGCGCCAGCAGCTTGGTGGGGGGCTCTCTGACCGGGGAGCTGTTTTTT.

The V gene is TRBV18, the J gene TRBJ2-3; TRBD1 agrees at 8 bases. This CDR3 has 16 amino acids. Trimming at V came to 3 bases and at J to 3 bases, leaving 8 bases not matched to a gene. Germline-derived CDR1 and CDR2 are KGHSH and LQKENI. DNA of the CDR3: TGTGCCAGCTCACCCTCCCGGACAGGGAAGACAGATACGCAGTATTTT. The encoded protein is CASSPSRTGKTDTQYF.

There are a few counts of this clonotype. V is TRBV5-1 and J is TRBJ2-7; TRBD2 matches at 7 bases. There are 14 residues in the CDR3. Trimming cost V 7 bases and J 0 bases; bases outside gene matches: 7. Germline CDR1 SGHRS, CDR2 YFSETQ. CDR3 residues: CASGFGGSSYEQYF. The CDR3 DNA sequence: TGCGCCAGCGGGTTCGGGGGGAGCTCCTACGAGCAGTACTTC. The variable domain in full, with the rest retrieved from reference TRBV5-1 and TRBJ2-7, is KAGVTQTPRYLIKTRGQQVTLSCSPISGHRSVSWYQQTPGQGLQFLFEYFSETQRNKGNFPGRFSGRQFSNSRSEMNVSTLELGDSALYLCASGFGGSSYEQYFGPGTRLTVT.

The rearrangement uses TRBV7-2 and TRBJ2-6, with D perhaps being TRBD1 or TRBD2 (5 bases each). The germline V gene encodes CDR1 SGHTA and CDR2 FQGNSA. V was cut by 2 bases and J by 0 bases, with 11 bases left in between. CDR3 length equals 17 residues. This CDR3 is CASSLTHGASGANVLTF. CDR3 in DNA: TGTGCCAGCAGCTTAACGCACGGGGCCTCTGGGGCCAACGTCCTGACTTTC.

The rearrangement joins TRBV29-1 to TRBJ1-3; D is uncertain. The V end was cut by 7 bases, the J end by 0 bases, with 13 bases between. CDR1 SQVTM and CDR2 ANQGSEA come from the germline V gene. The CDR3 extends over 14 amino acids. CDR3 in amino acids: CSARLSRSGNTIYF. CDR3 coding DNA: TGCAGCGCTAGACTTTCGCGCTCTGGAAACACCATATATTTT.

This rearrangement joins TRBV7-9 to TRBJ2-7, with 7 bases matching TRBD2. The CDR3 is made up of 13 amino acids. V lost 2 bases and J lost 7; bases outside the gene matches: 5. The germline CDR1 and CDR2 sequences are SEHNR and FQNEAQ (reference sequence). CDR3 nucleotide sequence: TGTGCCAGCAGCTTATTACCAGCGGGGGAGCAGTACTTC. Translated, it gives CASSLLPAGEQYF.

This chain connects TRBV2 to TRBJ2-1, with TRBD2 identical over 11 bases. This CDR3 has 16 amino acids. The trim removed 6 bases at V and 0 bases at J, leaving 4 bases unmatched. CDR1 and CDR2 from the germline V gene are SNHLY and FYNNEI. This CDR3 reads CASRGLADHSYNEQFF. The DNA of the CDR3 is TGTGCCAGCAGGGGACTAGCGGACCACTCCTACAATGAGCAGTTCTTC.

The chain has TRBV4-3 and TRBJ1-6, with no clear D. This CDR3 contains 17 residues. Trimming removed 4 bases at V and 2 bases at J, with 15 bases between. Germline V lookup: CDR1 LGHNA, CDR2 YSLEER. CDR3 DNA: TGCGCCAGCAGCCCCCGGGTACAGTTCCCCTATAATTCACCCCTCCACTTT. Translation: CASSPRVQFPYNSPLHF.

The chain couples TRBV20-1 to TRBJ2-5; a possible D gene is TRBD1 (6 bases). This CDR3 spans 13 amino acids. The germline V and J ends were trimmed by 1 base and 4 bases, with 10 bases remaining between them. Germline V CDR1 and CDR2: DFQATT, SNEGSKA (reference sequence). The CDR3 sequence is CSARVGAGETQYF. The DNA for the CDR3 is TGCAGTGCTAGAGTGGGGGCTGGAGAGACCCAGTACTTC.

This clonotype appeared a few times. The V and J genes are TRBV29-1 and TRBJ1-1, with TRBD1 identical over 9 bases. Germline V gene data show CDR1 as SQVTM and CDR2 as ANQGSEA. V lost 6 bases to trimming and J lost 4 bases; unmatched junction nucleotides: 9. This CDR3 has 14 residues. CDR3: CSVDRGGPATEAFF. In DNA form, the CDR3 reads TGCAGCGTCGACAGGGGGGGACCGGCCACTGAAGCTTTCTTT. The variable domain in full, with the rest retrieved from reference TRBV29-1 and TRBJ1-1, is SAVISQKPSRDICQRGTSLTIQCQVDSQVTMMFWYRQQPGQSLTLIATANQGSEATYESGFVIDKFPISRPNLTFSTLTVSNMSPEDSSIYLCSVDRGGPATEAFFGQGTRLTVV.

In its sample, this clonotype was seen a few times. This chain links TRBV29-1 with TRBJ2-6; tentatively, D is TRBD1 (6 bases). Trimming cost V 5 bases and J 2 bases, with 10 bases left between them. Germline V gene lookup returns CDR1 SQVTM and CDR2 ANQGSEA. The CDR3 sequence is 14 residues long. Here the CDR3 DNA reads TGCAGCGTTCAGGGGCTGGCTGGGGCCAACGTCCTGACTTTC. Translating it yields CSVQGLAGANVLTF.

There are a few counts of this clonotype. The J gene is TRBJ1-1, the V gene TRBV29-1; D is unresolved. Per the germline V gene, CDR1 is SQVTM and CDR2 is ANQGSEA. V was trimmed by 6 bases and J by 2 bases, leaving 13 bases between them. This CDR3 has 13 residues. CDR3 in DNA: TGCAGCGTCGGGAAGTACTCAAACACTGAAGCTTTCTTT. This translates into CSVGKYSNTEAFF.

This clonotype has a single count. This chain links TRBV4-1 with TRBJ2-2; 7 bases fit TRBD1. The germline V gene has CDR1 MGHRA and CDR2 YSYEKL. This CDR3 has 16 amino acids. The V gene end was trimmed by 3 bases and the J gene end by 3 bases; junction bases not matched to a gene: 7. CDR3: CASSQPYDRDTGELFF. For the CDR3, the DNA is TGCGCCAGCAGCCAGCCGTACGACAGGGACACCGGGGAGCTGTTTTTT.

The gene calls are TRBV12-3 or TRBV12-4 and TRBJ2-2; D unresolved. This CDR3 has 13 residues. With 3 bases removed from V and 6 bases from J, the gap between germline ends came to 8 bases. The CDR3 is CASSFRPSGELFF. CDR3 nucleotide sequence: TGTGCCAGCAGTTTTCGCCCCTCCGGGGAGCTGTTTTTT.

This sequence joins TRBV10-3 and TRBJ2-1, with D hard to call. The V end was cut by 4 bases, the J end by 3 bases, with 1 base between. CDR1 and CDR2 from the germline V gene are ENHRY and SYGVKD. The CDR3 covers 11 residues. The CDR3 DNA reads as TGTGCCATCAGTGTCTACAATGAGCAGTTCTTC. Translation gives CAISVYNEQFF.

The J gene is TRBJ2-5, the V gene TRBV6-1; D is ambiguous. This CDR3 contains 14 residues. Trimming took off 6 bases at V and 4 bases at J, with 15 bases between the two ends. Germline lookup yields CDR1 MNHNS and CDR2 SASEGT. CDR3 sequence (DNA): TGTGCCAGCAGCATGGGCCCGAGTCTAGAGACCCAGTACTTC. Its protein product is CASSMGPSLETQYF.

This clonotype has just a few counts. The J gene is TRBJ1-1, the V gene TRBV5-1; D not resolved. Germline V gene lookup returns CDR1 SGHRS and CDR2 YFSETQ. This CDR3 is built from 13 residues. Trimming took 4 bases from V and 5 from J, leaving 12 bases between them. The CDR3 sequence is CASSRNQRTEAFF. In nucleotides, the CDR3 is TGCGCCAGCAGCAGGAACCAACGTACTGAAGCTTTCTTT.

The chain carries TRBV20-1 and TRBJ2-6; D possibly corresponds to TRBD1 (6 bases). The V gene's germline CDR1 is DFQATT and CDR2 SNEGSKA (reference sequence). V lost 3 bases and J 0 bases, leaving 24 bases between the germline ends. This CDR3 region has 20 residues. The CDR3 nucleotides read TGCAGTGCTAGTGCTACAACTACAGGGAGACCCAACTCTGGGGCCAACGTCCTGACTTTC. Amino acid sequence: CSASATTTGRPNSGANVLTF.

This rearrangement joins TRBV27 to TRBJ2-5; TRBD1 or TRBD2 may be the D gene (6 bases each). CDR1 and CDR2 from the germline V gene are MNHEY and SMNVEV (reference sequence). CDR3 length: 15 amino acids. The V end was cut by 5 bases, the J end by 3 bases, with 16 bases between. This CDR3 is CASSVAAEGEETQYF. The CDR3 bases are TGTGCCAGCAGTGTAGCGGCGGAGGGGGAAGAGACCCAGTACTTC.

This chain links TRBV20-1 with TRBJ1-1, with D maybe TRBD1 (5 bases). The V gene's germline CDR1 is DFQATT and CDR2 SNEGSKA (reference sequence). This CDR3 spans 13 amino acids. V lost 1 base and J lost 4, with 10 bases in between. The CDR3 region has the DNA TGCAGTGCTAGAGTATCCAGGGTCACTGAAGCTTTCTTT. It specifies CSARVSRVTEAFF.

This clonotype was observed a handful of times. The chain employs TRBV6-2 or TRBV6-3 and TRBJ2-1, with 14 bases aligning to TRBD2. The J segment lost 4 bases and the V segment lost 6 bases, leaving 14 bases of the junction unmatched. The length of the CDR3 is 19 residues. Germline V gene data show CDR1 as MNHEY and CDR2 as SVGEGT. CDR3 nucleotide sequence: TGTGCCAGCAGCTCGGGACAGGGGACTAGCGGGGGACCTTACAATGAGCAGTTCTTC. Residues: CASSSGQGTSGGPYNEQFF.

The chain combines TRBV20-1 with TRBJ1-5; TRBD1 aligns across 9 bases. The junction had 2 bases not matched to a gene; V was cut back by 0 bases and J by 8 bases. Germline V lookup: CDR1 DFQATT, CDR2 SNEGSKA (reference sequence). This CDR3 contains 13 residues. The CDR3 nucleotides read TGCAGTGCTAGAGACGACAGGGGGAAGCCCCAGCATTTT. This encodes CSARDDRGKPQHF.

The CDR3: CASSFTPGTDTQYF. DNA for the CDR3: TGTGCCAGCAGCTTTACCCCTGGCACAGATACGCAGTATTTT. V and J are TRBV7-2 and TRBJ2-3; D is unresolved. Germline V gives CDR1 SGHTA, CDR2 FQGNSA. The CDR3 extends over 14 amino acids. Trimming removed 3 bases from V and 1 base from J, with 8 bases in between.

The chain couples TRBV2 to TRBJ2-2; TRBD1 is a possible D gene (5 bases). CDR3 size: 15 residues. V shed 3 bases and J shed 3 bases, with 11 bases lying between them. CDR1 is SNHLY, CDR2 FYNNEI, per germline. The CDR3 here is CASSEAQAYTGELFF. CDR3 DNA: TGTGCCAGCAGTGAGGCACAGGCTTACACCGGGGAGCTGTTTTTT.